This T cell receptor beta chain was recovered during a study of blood T cell repertoires in COVID-19. This CDR3 region has 14 residues. Germline V gene data show CDR1 as SQVTM and CDR2 as ANQGSEA. Trimming took off 6 bases at V and 0 bases at J, with 14 bases between the two ends. Generated by immunoSEQ multiplex PCR, the TCRdb table keeps only in-frame clones and is missing some. The sample contains hundreds of thousands of clones, roughly nine tenths of which appear only once. Material: peripheral blood. The V and J genes are TRBV29-1 and TRBJ1-1; tentative D call: TRBD1 (5 bases). This TCR came from a woman in her 50s with COVID-19, enrolled during active disease. Here the CDR3 reads CSVSHGQLNTEAFF. The CDR3 DNA is TGCAGCGTCTCCCATGGACAACTGAACACTGAAGCTTTCTTT.